The 5 T cell receptor beta chains reported below all come from one sample, sequenced in a study of T cell changes during pregnancy in multiple sclerosis. Measured with immunoSEQ multiplex PCR; TCRdb has only the in-frame clones, and not every one. The sample records tens of thousands of clones, around 90% being singletons. The sequences come from CD8+ T cells from peripheral blood mononuclear cells, collected in the first trimester of pregnancy. These receptors were taken from a female donor with multiple sclerosis, enrolled in a pregnancy study.

This chain uses TRBV11-2 with TRBJ2-3, with D possibly TRBD1 on 5 matching bases. Trimming took 0 bases from V and 2 from J, leaving 9 bases between them. CDR1 is SGHAT and CDR2 is FQNNGV in the germline V gene. The CDR3 runs 15 residues. The CDR3 here is CASSLDTGNTDTQYF. DNA of the CDR3: TGTGCCAGCAGCTTAGACACAGGCAACACAGATACGCAGTATTTT.

The rearrangement links TRBV27 to TRBJ2-1, with 9 bases lining up with TRBD2. The CDR3 consists of 13 residues. Germline V gives CDR1 MNHEY, CDR2 SMNVEV (reference sequence). The ends lost 2 bases at V and 10 bases at J; junction bases unmatched: 3. CDR3 residues: CASSLVAGVEQFF. In DNA, the CDR3 is TGTGCCAGCAGTTTAGTAGCGGGGGTAGAGCAGTTCTTC.

The V and J genes are TRBV7-6 and TRBJ2-1, with TRBD2 as a possible D gene (5 bases). Germline assignment: CDR1 SGHVS and CDR2 FNYEAQ. There are 12 residues in the CDR3. V lost 4 bases to trimming and J lost 10 bases, with 11 bases between them. The CDR3 nucleotides read TGTGCCAGCAGCTCGGGGAGTCGCGAGCAGTTCTTC. Residues: CASSSGSREQFF.

This clone was observed once. The rearrangement uses TRBV6-5 and TRBJ1-6; tentative D call: TRBD1 (6 bases). Trimming removed 0 bases at V and 4 bases at J, with 10 bases between. Germline V gives CDR1 MNHEY, CDR2 SVGAGI. CDR3 size: 16 residues. The CDR3 DNA reads TGTGCCAGCAGTTACTCCTGGACAGCTTATAATTCACCCCTCCACTTT. This sequence encodes CASSYSWTAYNSPLHF.

V usage is TRBV11-2 and J usage is TRBJ2-3; 12 bases agree with TRBD2. From germline, CDR1 is SGHAT and CDR2 FQNNGV. The CDR3 runs 19 residues. With V trimmed by 3 bases and J by 1 base, 11 bases remained unmatched. DNA for the CDR3: TGTGCCAGCAGCTTTGAGACTAGCGGGGGAGGATTCGGCACAGATACGCAGTATTTT. This encodes CASSFETSGGGFGTDTQYF. The full variable domain, rest sourced from reference TRBV11-2 and TRBJ2-3, is EAGVAQSPRYKIIEKRQSVAFWCNPISGHATLYWYQQILGQGPKLLIQFQNNGVVDDSQLPKDRFSAERLKGVDSTLKIQPAKLEDSAVYLCASSFETSGGGFGTDTQYFGPGTRLTVL.